Below are 21 T cell receptor beta chains sequenced from a single sample in a study of T-cell memory formation after mild COVID-19. TCRdb reprocessed the 5' RACE reads via MiXCR and lists one record per CDR3 protein. The sample holds around 470,000 distinct CDR3 sequences, 20% seen once. The sequenced sample was PBMCs or a T cell subset sorted from them (not recorded which). Receptors were obtained from an adult woman who had mild COVID-19 (a few samples of this study predate the infection). Cell type and time point are not known.

The chain is built from TRBV9 and TRBJ2-7; TRBD1 might be the D (6 bases). Germline-derived CDR1 and CDR2 are SGDLS and YYNGEE. CDR3 size: 14 residues. The ends were cut back, 4 bases at V and 1 base at J, with 12 bases in the middle. CDR3 sequence (DNA): TGTGCCAGCAGCCGTCAAGGACAGTCCTACGAGCAGTACTTC. It encodes CASSRQGQSYEQYF.

This clonotype has a handful of counts. The chain has TRBV7-3 and TRBJ2-7; 11 bases fit TRBD2. Germline V gene sequence: CDR1 SGHTA, CDR2 FQGTGA. With V trimmed by 5 bases and J by 3 bases, 15 bases remained unmatched. The CDR3 has 18 amino acids. CDR3 in amino acids: CASSLEGPGTSGFYEQYF. CDR3 nucleotide sequence: TGTGCCAGCAGCCTTGAGGGGCCCGGGACTAGCGGTTTCTACGAGCAGTACTTC.

The chain employs TRBV4-1 and TRBJ2-7; 8 bases line up with TRBD2. The CDR3 has 16 amino acids. Germline CDR1 reads MGHRA; CDR2 reads YSYEKL. Trimming took 4 bases from V and 2 from J; bases not matched to a gene: 10. This CDR3 is CASSPPGGERTYEQYF. In DNA, the CDR3 is TGCGCCAGCAGCCCACCGGGGGGGGAGCGAACCTACGAGCAGTACTTC.

This clonotype showed up just a few times. The genes are TRBV4-2 and TRBJ2-6; D ambiguous. Trimming stripped 0 bases from V and 2 bases from J, with 5 bases between. The CDR3 has 15 residues. Germline CDR1 LGHNA, CDR2 YNFKEQ. For the CDR3, the DNA is TGTGCCAGCAGCCAAGAGATCCCTGGGGCCAACGTCCTGACTTTC. This codes for CASSQEIPGANVLTF.

The genes are TRBV12-3 or TRBV12-4 and TRBJ1-1, with D maybe TRBD1 (6 bases). The CDR3 covers 15 residues. With 6 bases removed from V and 9 bases from J, the gap between germline ends came to 23 bases. The CDR3 DNA reads as TGTGCCAGCAGGGACTCACAGGGCCCCGCCATCAAAGCTTTCTTT. Translating gives CASRDSQGPAIKAFF.

This rearrangement joins TRBV24-1 to TRBJ2-2; D is possibly TRBD2 (6 bases). CDR1 is KGHDR and CDR2 is SFDVKD in the germline V gene. This CDR3 region has 14 residues. The germline V and J ends were trimmed by 10 bases and 0 bases, with 11 bases remaining between them. In nucleotides, the CDR3 is TGTGCCACTAGAACGGGAGCGAACACCGGGGAGCTGTTTTTT. Encoded protein: CATRTGANTGELFF.

The rearrangement links TRBV7-2 to TRBJ2-3; no definite D call. The CDR3 contains 14 residues. Germline CDR1 is SGHTA and CDR2 is FQGNSA. V was pared by 1 base and J by 0 bases, with 5 bases between. The CDR3 here is CASSLDPSTDTQYF. DNA for the CDR3: TGTGCCAGCAGCTTAGACCCTAGCACAGATACGCAGTATTTT.

This chain connects TRBV18 to TRBJ2-2; tentatively, D is TRBD2 (6 bases). The CDR3 covers 15 residues. Germline CDR1 is KGHSH and CDR2 is LQKENI. The V gene lost 6 bases and the J gene lost 5 bases, with 16 bases spanning the gap. The CDR3 region is CASSLMRSGTGELFF. The CDR3 DNA reads TGTGCCAGCTCCCTCATGAGGAGCGGGACCGGGGAGCTGTTTTTT.

A few counts support this clonotype. V gene TRBV24-1 combines with J gene TRBJ2-1; the match to TRBD1 covers 10 bases. The CDR3 runs to 16 residues. Unmatched junction bases numbered 7, after V lost 0 bases and J lost 9 bases. Per germline, CDR1 KGHDR and CDR2 SFDVKD. The CDR3 DNA reads as TGTGCCACCAGTGATTTGAGGGACAGGGGCCCTGGTGAGCAGTTCTTC. Translation: CATSDLRDRGPGEQFF.

In its sample, this clonotype was seen a few times. The V gene is TRBV19, the J gene TRBJ2-6; D gene ambiguous. Germline CDR1 LNHDA, CDR2 SQIVND (reference sequence). Trimming stripped 0 bases from V and 1 base from J, with 4 bases between. CDR3 length: 15 residues. The CDR3 region is CASSIDVSGANVLTF. CDR3 nucleotide sequence: TGTGCCAGTAGTATAGACGTATCTGGGGCCAACGTCCTGACTTTC.

This clonotype turned up a few times. As DNA, the CDR3 is TGTGCCACCAGTGATTCTCGCGGGACCTCCTACGAGCAGTACTTC. Translation gives CATSDSRGTSYEQYF. The chain is built from TRBV24-1 and TRBJ2-7; TRBD2 is a possible D gene (6 bases). The CDR3 totals 15 residues. Trimming removed 2 bases at V and 0 bases at J, with 10 bases between. Germline CDR1 reads KGHDR; CDR2 reads SFDVKD.

This clonotype was counted only a few times. This chain links TRBV6-2 or TRBV6-3 with TRBJ2-1; TRBD2 might be the D (5 bases). There are 16 residues in the CDR3. Deletions cut 2 bases from V and 2 bases from J, with 13 bases between. CDR1 and CDR2 from the germline V gene are MNHEY and SVGEGT. CDR3 DNA sequence: TGTGCCAGCAGTTACCCAGCTGACGGGGCCTACAATGAGCAGTTCTTC. Protein product: CASSYPADGAYNEQFF.

This clonotype showed up just a few times. The CDR3 region is CASSPGTKGTGELFF. CDR3 in DNA: TGTGCCAGCAGCCCCGGGACTAAGGGAACCGGGGAGCTGTTTTTT. This chain joins TRBV9 and TRBJ2-2, with 7 bases identical to TRBD2. J gave up 5 bases and V 4 bases, and 8 bases lay outside the gene matches. The CDR3 is 15 amino acids. Germline-derived CDR1 and CDR2 are SGDLS and YYNGEE.

The V call is TRBV15, the J call TRBJ2-7; D gene uncertain. Germline CDR1 and CDR2: LNHNV and YYDKDF (reference sequence). Trimming pared 0 bases from V and 8 bases from J, leaving 14 bases between. The CDR3 contains 14 residues. CDR3 nucleotide sequence: TGTGCCACCAGCAGAGATGACGGGTCTTTAAAGCAGTACTTC. This gives the protein CATSRDDGSLKQYF.

This clonotype was seen more than once but under ten times. This rearrangement joins TRBV9 to TRBJ2-1; D is unclear. The CDR3 extends over 12 amino acids. Germline-derived CDR1 and CDR2 are SGDLS and YYNGEE. Trimming left V 0 bases short and J 8 bases short, with 6 bases between. The CDR3 DNA follows: TGTGCCAGCAGCGTAGCTGTAGATGAGCAGTTCTTC. Encoded protein: CASSVAVDEQFF. Full variable domain (missing parts from reference TRBV9 and TRBJ2-1): DSGVTQTPKHLITATGQRVTLRCSPRSGDLSVYWYQQSLDQGLQFLIQYYNGEERAKGNILERFSAQQFPDLHSELNLSSLELGDSALYFCASSVAVDEQFFGPGTRLTVL.

This sequence joins TRBV5-1 and TRBJ1-2, with TRBD1 as a possible D gene (5 bases). Per the germline V gene, CDR1 is SGHRS and CDR2 is YFSETQ. CDR3 length: 14 amino acids. V was pared by 0 bases and J by 4 bases, with 10 bases between. CDR3 DNA sequence: TGCGCCAGCAGCTTGGCGGACACCTTCTATGGCTACACCTTC. Translation: CASSLADTFYGYTF.

This clonotype was observed a handful of times. The V and J genes are TRBV12-3 or TRBV12-4 and TRBJ1-1; no clear D. The CDR3 length is 15 residues. V was pared by 3 bases and J by 6 bases, with 17 bases between. The CDR3 DNA reads as TGTGCCAGCAGTTTTGATCGCGGGGTGAAGGCTGAAGCTTTCTTT. It translates to CASSFDRGVKAEAFF.

This clonotype has a handful of counts. This chain connects TRBV6-5 to TRBJ2-3; D possibly corresponds to TRBD2 (6 bases). Germline loops: CDR1 MNHEY, CDR2 SVGAGI. The CDR3 sequence is 15 residues long. V lost 5 bases and J 1 base, leaving 13 bases between the germline ends. The CDR3 spells CASSPLEGRTDTQYF. CDR3 nucleotide sequence: TGTGCCAGCAGTCCCCTGGAGGGTCGCACAGATACGCAGTATTTT.

This clonotype was picked up a small number of times. The rearrangement links TRBV27 to TRBJ2-7, with 7 bases lining up with TRBD2. Trimming removed 3 bases from V and 5 bases from J; junction bases left unmatched: 7. Germline V gene data show CDR1 as MNHEY and CDR2 as SMNVEV (reference sequence). CDR3 length equals 14 residues. The CDR3 DNA reads TGTGCCAGCAGTTTGGGGGGGAGAGGCAACGAGCAGTACTTC. Translating gives CASSLGGRGNEQYF.

This clonotype was detected a few times. The rearrangement links TRBV9 to TRBJ2-2; no clear D gene. Per germline, CDR1 SGDLS and CDR2 YYNGEE. The ends were cut back, 0 bases at V and 2 bases at J, with 5 bases in the middle. The CDR3 contains 14 residues. CDR3 in amino acids: CASSVGPNTGELFF. The CDR3 nucleotides read TGTGCCAGCAGCGTAGGGCCCAACACCGGGGAGCTGTTTTTT.

V and J are TRBV20-1 and TRBJ2-5, with no clear D. Germline values: CDR1 DFQATT, CDR2 SNEGSKA (reference sequence). V lost 3 bases and J 5 bases, leaving 16 bases between the germline ends. The CDR3 is made up of 14 amino acids. CDR3 bases: TGCAGTGCTAGGGTCCCCGATGGTCAGGAGACCCAGTACTTC. Amino acid sequence: CSARVPDGQETQYF.